This T cell receptor beta chain originates from a study of shared clonotypes between healthy human individuals. Findings and limits, study-wide: Across a handful of donors, naive CD4 shared 5% to 6%, naive CD8 around 3.5%, memory CD4 roughly 2.3%, memory CD8 approximately 0.4%.

A remark on this clone: Its antigen is not known.

CDR1 is MGHDK, CDR2 SYGVNS, per germline. Trimming left V 4 bases short and J 3 bases short, with 12 bases between. The CDR3 consists of 15 residues. In replicate PCRs of sorted subsets, about 220 ng DNA, approximately 32,000 T cell genomes, was used. Only in-frame clones appear in the TCRdb table, and some are missing; sequencing was by immunoSEQ multiplex PCR. The sample consists of about 2.4 million clones, just over 90% of them appearing once. Negatively enriched CD4+ T cells were divided by CD45RA into naive and memory. The sequencing sample was made of naive CD4+ T cells sorted from blood. Specified subset: CD45RA+ positively selected. The gene calls are TRBV25-1 and TRBJ1-4; D gene ambiguous. The origin of this receptor is a man aged 18 to 35 in good health. CDR3 region: CASSVLTSANEKLFF. Here the CDR3 DNA reads TGTGCCAGCAGTGTGTTGACGTCGGCTAATGAAAAACTGTTTTTT.